The 21 T cell receptor beta chains in this list originate from one sample, sequenced in a study of blood T cell repertoires in COVID-19 (dated by TCRdb to about 2020). Library preparation was by the immunoSEQ multiplex PCR assay. The table comes from immuneACCESS by way of TCRdb, which keeps in-frame sequences with V and J called. Part of the clones is missing from these tables; in studies checked, under half for an unresolved V gene and the rest for unknown reasons. The sample table holds around 440,000 clones, of which about 91% were seen once. The ten largest clonotypes hold roughly 12% of the sample. Sequenced input: peripheral blood. These receptors came from a woman aged 45-65 years with COVID-19, enrolled during active disease.

The gene calls are TRBV10-3 and TRBJ1-2; TRBD1 is a possible D gene (5 bases). V shed 0 bases and J shed 7 bases, with 18 bases lying between them. Germline V CDR1 and CDR2: ENHRY, SYGVKD. This CDR3 is 16 amino acids long. CDR3 sequence: CAISESNDQGQSGYTF. The CDR3 DNA is TGTGCCATCAGTGAGTCCAACGACCAGGGTCAAAGTGGCTACACCTTC.

The chain is built from TRBV19 and TRBJ2-3, with a tentative D call TRBD2 (6 bases). There are 14 residues in the CDR3. V was clipped by 5 bases and J by 0 bases, with 9 bases between them. CDR1 LNHDA and CDR2 SQIVND come from the germline V gene (reference sequence). CDR3 nucleotide sequence: TGTGCCAGTAGTCAGAGCGGGAGCACAGATACGCAGTATTTT. It encodes CASSQSGSTDTQYF.

This sequence joins TRBV7-3 and TRBJ1-3, with no clear D. Germline V gives CDR1 SGHTA, CDR2 FQGTGA. The V end lost 0 bases, the J end lost 4 bases, and 10 bases lay between the germline ends. The CDR3 is 15 residues long. The CDR3: CASSLTPQQGNTIYF. CDR3 nucleotide sequence: TGTGCCAGCAGCTTAACTCCTCAACAGGGAAACACCATATATTTT.

The chain joins TRBV7-7 to TRBJ2-3; the match to TRBD1 covers 7 bases. Germline CDR1 and CDR2: SSHAT and FNYEAQ (reference sequence). The CDR3 extends over 15 amino acids. The V gene end was trimmed by 1 base and the J gene end by 4 bases; junction bases not matched to a gene: 5. DNA of the CDR3: TGTGCCAGCAGCTTAGTAGGGGGCCCCGCAGATACGCAGTATTTT. This encodes CASSLVGGPADTQYF.

This clone was recorded once. The chain is built from TRBV28 and TRBJ1-1; D is uncertain. Germline CDR1 reads MDHEN; CDR2 reads SYDVKM. V lost 5 bases and J 5 bases, leaving 15 bases between the germline ends. The CDR3 loop spans 14 amino acids. CDR3 bases: TGTGCCAGCAGTCCGCCTTCGAGGGTTACTGAAGCTTTCTTT. This encodes CASSPPSRVTEAFF.

V is TRBV9 and J is TRBJ1-2; perhaps TRBD1 as D (6 bases). With 4 bases removed from V and 8 bases from J, the gap between germline ends came to 15 bases. The CDR3 length is 13 residues. Germline values: CDR1 SGDLS, CDR2 YYNGEE. The CDR3 sequence: CASSLTGLVGYTF. CDR3 DNA sequence: TGTGCCAGCAGCTTGACAGGATTGGTCGGCTACACCTTC.

This clone has more than one count but fewer than ten. The CDR3 DNA is TGTGCCAGCAGTGAAGCGCGAAAAGCAGGGCAAGCTTTCTTT. Its protein product is CASSEARKAGQAFF. The chain employs TRBV6-1 and TRBJ1-1; D might be TRBD1 (5 bases). The CDR3 runs to 14 residues. Germline V gene sequence: CDR1 MNHNS, CDR2 SASEGT. The V end lost 0 bases, the J end lost 9 bases, and 14 bases lay between the germline ends.

V and J are TRBV30 and TRBJ2-2; D gene unclear. The CDR3 covers 17 residues. Germline V gives CDR1 GTSNPN, CDR2 SVGIG (reference sequence). The V end was cut by 0 bases, the J end by 2 bases, with 16 bases between. CDR3 amino acids: CAWSVSVVSRNTGELFF. The CDR3 DNA reads TGTGCCTGGAGTGTGAGTGTGGTTTCGAGAAACACCGGGGAGCTGTTTTTT.

The V call is TRBV7-2, the J call TRBJ2-7; 7 bases map to TRBD2. V shed 1 base, J shed 4 bases, and the junction held 10 bases outside the gene matches. The length of the CDR3 is 16 residues. The V gene's germline CDR1 is SGHTA and CDR2 FQGNSA. The CDR3 sequence: CASSLGPGGGGYEQYF. Here the CDR3 DNA reads TGTGCCAGCAGCTTAGGGCCAGGTGGCGGGGGTTACGAGCAGTACTTC.

This clone was recorded once. The chain links TRBV28 to TRBJ2-7, with 8 bases matching TRBD2. In germline, CDR1 is MDHEN, CDR2 SYDVKM. CDR3 length equals 14 residues. With 1 base clipped from V and 4 bases from J, the junction kept 3 bases outside the gene matches. The CDR3 DNA is TGTGCCAGCAGTTTATATAGCGGGGTTTACGAGCAGTACTTC. It encodes CASSLYSGVYEQYF.

The rearrangement links TRBV6-6 to TRBJ1-5; 7 bases align to TRBD1. V lost 5 bases and J lost 1; bases outside the gene matches: 11. Germline CDR1 MNHNY, CDR2 SVGAGI (reference sequence). The CDR3 totals 17 residues. The CDR3 sequence is CASSPRRQGESNQPQHF. The CDR3 DNA follows: TGTGCCAGCAGTCCTCGAAGGCAGGGGGAAAGCAATCAGCCCCAGCATTTT.

The chain couples TRBV12-3 or TRBV12-4 to TRBJ1-5; D is unresolved. Trimming took 5 bases from V and 4 from J, leaving 9 bases between them. The CDR3 has 13 amino acids. The DNA for the CDR3 is TGTGCCAGCAGTGTCGGAGGGAATCAGCCCCAGCATTTT. Protein product: CASSVGGNQPQHF.

The chain couples TRBV6-1 to TRBJ2-1; 9 bases line up with TRBD2. CDR3 size: 16 residues. Germline V gene data show CDR1 as MNHNS and CDR2 as SASEGT. J was trimmed by 9 bases and V by 2 bases; bases with no gene match: 11. The CDR3 DNA sequence: TGTGCCAGCAGTGAAACTACGGCGGGGGGGCTTCCTGAGCAGTTCTTC. This gives the protein CASSETTAGGLPEQFF.

The V gene is TRBV29-1, the J gene TRBJ2-7, with 11 bases matching TRBD1. The CDR3 sequence is 14 residues long. From germline, CDR1 is SQVTM and CDR2 ANQGSEA. The ends lost 6 bases at V and 5 bases at J; junction bases unmatched: 9. The CDR3 nucleotides read TGCAGCGTAGCGGGATGGACAGGGGGCCACGAGCAGTACTTC. The encoded protein is CSVAGWTGGHEQYF.

J is TRBJ2-4 and V is TRBV10-1; D remains ambiguous. This CDR3 contains 15 residues. Germline CDR1 WNHNN, CDR2 SYGVQD (reference sequence). V was trimmed by 0 bases and J by 0 bases, leaving 6 bases between them. The CDR3 sequence is CASSESGLAKNIQYF. In DNA, the CDR3 is TGCGCCAGCAGTGAGTCCGGGTTAGCCAAAAACATTCAGTACTTC.

CDR3: CASIPSPGGVYGYTF. Written as DNA, the CDR3 is TGTGCCAGCATCCCGTCACCGGGGGGCGTCTATGGCTACACCTTC. V is TRBV5-4 and J is TRBJ1-2, with TRBD1 as a possible D gene (6 bases). CDR3 length: 15 amino acids. Germline CDR1 reads SGHNT; CDR2 reads YYREEE (reference sequence). Trimming shortened V by 6 bases and J by 4 bases, and 19 bases separated the two germline ends. The variable domain in full, completed from reference TRBV5-4 and TRBJ1-2, reads ETGVTQSPTHLIKTRGQQVTLRCSSQSGHNTVSWYQQALGQGPQFIFQYYREEENGRGNFPPRFSGLQFPNYSSELNVNALELDDSALYLCASIPSPGGVYGYTFGSGTRLTVV.

The gene calls are TRBV3-1 (or the pseudogene TRBV3-2) and TRBJ1-3; D gene uncertain. The V end lost 2 bases, the J end lost 1 base, and 30 bases lay between the germline ends. Germline CDR1 LGHDT, CDR2 YNNKEL (reference sequence). This CDR3 has 22 residues. CDR3 DNA: TGTGCCAGCAGCCAAAGCCTACCAGGAGGGTTTTCGATACGCCGGTCTGGAAACACCATATATTTT. Encoded protein: CASSQSLPGGFSIRRSGNTIYF.

This clone showed up just once. The genes are TRBV19 and TRBJ1-6; a possible D gene is TRBD1 (6 bases). Trimming pared 6 bases from V and 12 bases from J, leaving 15 bases between. Germline V CDR1 and CDR2: LNHDA, SQIVND (reference sequence). The CDR3 spans 13 residues. The CDR3 loop is CASSSQQGLPLHF. The CDR3 DNA follows: TGTGCCAGTAGCTCCCAACAGGGATTACCCCTCCACTTT.

V gene TRBV30 combines with J gene TRBJ2-3; tentatively, D is TRBD2 (7 bases). V was cut by 0 bases and J by 4 bases, with 14 bases left in between. Germline V lookup: CDR1 GTSNPN, CDR2 SVGIG (reference sequence). This CDR3 is 15 amino acids long. The CDR3 loop reads CAWSVGGVGSDTQYF. The CDR3 DNA is TGTGCCTGGAGTGTAGGGGGGGTAGGGTCAGATACGCAGTATTTT.

The genes are TRBV2 and TRBJ1-2; no reliable D call. Germline CDR1 reads SNHLY; CDR2 reads FYNNEI. The CDR3 totals 11 residues. V lost 7 bases and J lost 1, with 4 bases in between. CDR3 residues: CASTRNYGYTF. CDR3 bases: TGTGCCAGCACCCGTAACTATGGCTACACCTTC.

This chain links TRBV7-9 with TRBJ1-1; the D is unclear. With 11 bases removed from V and 5 bases from J, the gap between germline ends came to 12 bases. This CDR3 has 11 amino acids. Germline V gene lookup returns CDR1 SEHNR and CDR2 FQNEAQ (reference sequence). The CDR3 DNA reads as TGTGCCGGCGATCGGGTTACTGAAGCTTTCTTT. It yields the protein CAGDRVTEAFF.